This T cell receptor beta chain originates from a study of blood T cell repertoires in COVID-19. Concerning this clone itself: One junction end disagrees with the germline gene, perhaps due to a read error.

Profiling relied on immunoSEQ multiplex PCR, and the TCRdb table lists in-frame clones only, not all of them. Among roughly 190,000 clones listed, around nine tenths were seen once. The source of this sequence is a man younger than 45 with acute or convalescent COVID-19. Sequencing was carried out using peripheral blood.

CDR3 coding DNA: TGTGCTAGCAGCTTAGGGGGACAGGGAGGCTACAATGAGCAGTTCTTC. Translation: CASSLGGQGGYNEQFF. This chain joins TRBV7-7 and TRBJ2-1; 9 nucleotides line up with TRBD1. This CDR3 spans 16 amino acids. CDR1 and CDR2 (germline): SSHAT, FNYEAQ (reference sequence).